These T cell receptor beta chains were read from a single sample in a study of T cells after yellow fever vaccination. Using its own MiXCR run on the 5' RACE reads, TCRdb lists one record per CDR3 protein. The sample records around 340,000 distinct CDR3 sequences, approximately 13% being singletons. The sequenced sample was CD4+ T cells sorted from PBMCs, obtained 15 days after the yellow fever booster vaccination. These receptors came from a man younger than 35 who received the YFV17D yellow fever vaccine. Both conserved end residues are part of each CDR3. The order of the fields is CDR3 length, V gene, J gene, D gene, clone size, CDR3 protein, CDR3 DNA. D genes are given only for firm matches. The size of a clone is reported for some rows only, either as once, few or many, or as a class for expanded clones.

13,TRBV5-1,TRBJ1-4,-,-,CASREQGNEKLFF,TGCGCCAGCAGAGAACAGGGAAATGAAAAACTGTTTTTT
19,TRBV5-4,TRBJ2-2,TRBD2,-,CASSPSPLAGRRNTGELFF,TGTGCCAGCAGCCCCTCTCCCCTAGCGGGGCGTCGAAACACCGGGGAGCTGTTTTTT
17,TRBV4-3,TRBJ2-2,-,few,CASSPLTGTLNTGELFF,TGCGCCAGCAGCCCACTTACCGGGACACTGAACACCGGGGAGCTGTTTTTT
17,TRBV2,TRBJ2-3,TRBD1,-,CASRRQGMKAHSDTQYF,TGTGCCAGCAGGAGACAGGGGATGAAGGCACATTCAGATACGCAGTATTTT
13,TRBV5-6,TRBJ1-2,-,few,CASSLGRYYGYTF,TGTGCCAGCAGCTTAGGCAGATACTATGGCTACACCTTC
15,TRBV11-2,TRBJ1-5,TRBD1,many,CASSLDYRGGQPQHF,TGTGCCAGCAGCTTAGATTACAGGGGCGGCCAGCCCCAGCATTTT
16,TRBV14,TRBJ2-3,-,few,CASSRGGTVLGDTQYF,TGTGCCAGCAGCCGAGGAGGGACCGTTCTGGGAGATACGCAGTATTTT
13,TRBV19,TRBJ2-5,-,-,CASSPNREVTQYF,TGTGCCAGTAGCCCGAACAGGGAAGTGACCCAGTACTTC
13,TRBV28,TRBJ1-5,-,many,CASSSTGNQPQHF,TGTGCCAGCAGTTCGACAGGTAATCAGCCCCAGCATTTT
15,TRBV27,TRBJ1-5,TRBD1,-,CASRQGQSSNQPQHF,TGTGCCAGCAGGCAGGGACAGAGCAGCAATCAGCCCCAGCATTTT
15,TRBV27,TRBJ1-5,-,-,CASSLRGLRNQPQHF,TGTGCCAGCAGTTTACGGGGGCTCCGCAATCAGCCCCAGCATTTT
15,TRBV4-1,TRBJ2-3,-,few,CASSQDWGAPDTQYF,TGCGCCAGCAGCCAAGATTGGGGGGCCCCAGATACGCAGTATTTT
14,TRBV7-2,TRBJ1-2,-,many,CASSLAPGAVGYTF,TGTGCCAGCAGCTTAGCGCCAGGGGCCGTTGGCTACACCTTC
14,TRBV12-3/TRBV12-4,TRBJ2-5,TRBD1,-,CASRKGQPQETQYF,TGTGCCAGCAGGAAGGGACAGCCACAAGAGACCCAGTACTTC
15,TRBV7-8,TRBJ2-7,TRBD1,-,CASSLAGQGPYEQYF,TGTGCCAGCAGCTTGGCAGGACAGGGGCCCTACGAGCAGTACTTC
15,TRBV20-1,TRBJ1-4,TRBD1,many,CSARDPKQGAEKLFF,TGCAGTGCTAGAGATCCCAAGCAGGGGGCTGAAAAACTGTTTTTT
16,TRBV4-1,TRBJ2-2,-,few,CASSQPVAARTGELFF,TGCGCCAGCAGCCAACCCGTGGCAGCGCGGACCGGGGAGCTGTTTTTT
16,TRBV5-1,TRBJ2-3,TRBD1,-,CASSLPGQGAGDTQYF,TGCGCCAGCAGCCTCCCGGGACAGGGGGCCGGAGATACGCAGTATTTT
14,TRBV12-3/TRBV12-4,TRBJ2-7,-,few,CASSKTQISYEQYF,TGTGCCAGCAGTAAGACACAAATCTCCTACGAGCAGTACTTC
17,TRBV28,TRBJ1-2,-,-,CASSETPGNPGGYGYTF,TGTGCCAGCAGCGAGACCCCGGGAAACCCGGGGGGCTATGGCTACACCTTC
14,TRBV5-1,TRBJ1-2,-,few,CASSLVGRVDGYTF,TGCGCCAGCAGCCTCGTCGGGCGGGTTGATGGCTACACCTTC
13,TRBV5-1,TRBJ2-5,-,many,CASSNLYQETQYF,TGCGCCAGCAGTAACCTGTACCAAGAGACCCAGTACTTC
12,TRBV4-1,TRBJ2-7,TRBD1,many,CASSRTGGEQYF,TGCGCCAGCAGCCGAACAGGGGGTGAGCAGTACTTC
15,TRBV20-1,TRBJ2-6,-,many,CSARGRSAFANVLTF,TGCAGTGCCCGAGGGCGATCCGCTTTCGCCAACGTCCTGACTTTC
17,TRBV7-9,TRBJ2-3,-,-,CASSFGTVPASTDTQYF,TGTGCCAGCAGCTTCGGGACCGTACCAGCTAGCACAGATACGCAGTATTTT
15,TRBV10-3,TRBJ1-1,TRBD1,-,CAISEPGQGISRAFF,TGTGCCATCAGTGAACCGGGACAGGGAATCTCCCGCGCTTTCTTT
14,TRBV6-5,TRBJ1-3,-,-,CASSDGTLSNTIYF,TGTGCCAGCAGCGACGGGACCCTGTCGAACACCATATATTTT
11,TRBV2,TRBJ2-2,-,few,CASSVLGALFF,TGTGCCAGCAGTGTTCTGGGTGCGCTGTTTTTT
15,TRBV5-5,TRBJ1-2,TRBD1,-,CASSLSTGGTYGYTF,TGTGCCAGCAGCTTGAGTACAGGGGGGACCTATGGCTACACCTTC
15,TRBV12-3/TRBV12-4,TRBJ2-3,TRBD1,-,CASSSRGTGGIAQYF,TGTGCCAGCAGTTCAAGAGGGACAGGGGGCATCGCGCAGTATTTT
14,TRBV7-2,TRBJ2-5,TRBD2,-,CASSLQRGKETQYF,TGTGCCAGCAGCTTACAGCGGGGGAAAGAGACCCAGTACTTC
17,TRBV7-2,TRBJ1-6,TRBD1,-,CASSSGTGRFGNSPLHF,TGTGCCAGCAGCTCCGGGACAGGGCGGTTTGGTAATTCACCACTCCACTTT